This T cell receptor beta chain was observed in a study of cytomegalovirus exposure and HLA in healthy donors (dated by TCRdb to about 2017). Regarding the complete study: An earlier analysis of approximately 590 of the donors reported approximately 290 Gb of sequence data and some 120 million unique TCR beta sequences from 150 million to 200 million T cells. An early release covering approximately 600 HLA-typed donors comprised approximately 300 gigabases of sequencing data and about 90 million unique TCR sequences. Of the roughly 400 genotyped donors, more than 75% were placed in the genetic ancestry cluster associated with self-reported Caucasian donors. The study aimed to test whether cataloging public T cell receptors could reveal signatures of past pathogen exposure. Using immunosequencing, the study profiled T cell repertoires from 640 or so subjects and related those repertoires to cytomegalovirus serostatus. Besides the first cohort of approximately 670 subjects, a separate validation cohort made up of around 120 different subjects was used. High-throughput TCR immunosequencing, statistical association of individual TCRs with disease status, and machine learning were combined to predict cytomegalovirus infection status. To study patterns of TCR occurrence, a later analysis re-analyzed previously published TCR beta repertoires from 500 to 850 donors and added high-resolution HLA genotyping. The later analysis used no new phenotypic data to find candidate immune exposures, relying instead on TCR beta sequences and their occurrence across donors. An earlier analysis of around 540 of the donors applied high-throughput TCR beta sequencing to assess whether each TCR beta V gene segment acted as functional or pseudogenic. Donor age, sex, ethnicity and CMV serostatus were compiled alongside the repertoire data. A later genetic analysis used genome-wide SNP genotypes for 398 of the 666 donors, treating that subset as a discovery cohort. All discovery cohort repertoires had been generated on a single sequencing platform. Class I and class II HLA loci were covered by the typing at four-digit resolution. Typing coverage differed by locus: A, B, C, DRB1 and DQB1 were typed in roughly 620-640 donors, DQA1 in 500 to 550, DPA1 in approximately 610, and DPB1 in 450 to 490. A handful of DR-DQ haplotypes were handled as single units for association and clustering because linkage in the cohort was strong. Across about 370 genotyped donors of the cohort, an average of about 220,000 unique TCR beta nucleotide sequences per donor were sequenced, and roughly 20% of those sequences were non-productive.

The cohort comprised under 700 healthy bone marrow donors. At the time of sampling, every cohort member was nominally healthy, though immune exposures that went unrecorded were likely present. The donor was CMV seronegative and belonged to the group of over 300 seronegative cohort members. Each donor provided a peripheral blood sample, and peripheral blood mononuclear cells were used for TCR beta sequencing. The Qiagen DNeasy Blood Extraction Kit was used to extract genomic DNA from the blood cell samples. The method behind the library was the immunoSEQ multiplex PCR assay. For the multiplex PCR, a mixture combining 60 forward primers for TCR Vbeta segments and 13 reverse primers for TCR Jbeta segments was used. A multiplex PCR assay on genomic DNA amplified the CDR3 region of rearranged TCR beta genes. Amplified TCR beta libraries were sequenced as 87-base-pair reads on the Illumina HiSeq System. Turning to the authors' computational methods: Across the 600 to 700 repertoires, a later analysis counted roughly 77 million unique TCR beta chains, roughly 11 million of which were shared by at least two donors. Raw reads were error-corrected and collapsed into unique sequences by a nearest-neighbor algorithm in which closely related sequences were merged to remove PCR and sequencing errors. Alignment of CDR3 sequences to IMGT reference sequences was used to assign V, D and J gene segments. Each retained sequence needed at least a six-nucleotide match to both a V gene segment and a J gene segment. Rearrangements were classified as productive when the CDR3 lacked stop codons and remained in frame with V and J, and all other rearrangements were classified as non-productive. CDR3 was defined according to IMGT convention as the region running from the second conserved V-encoded cysteine to the conserved J-encoded phenylalanine. The earlier analysis of approximately 500 of the donors excluded sequences that lacked an unambiguous match to a single V gene segment. In an earlier analysis of 587 of the donors, V segments were called functional above 56.7% productive rearrangements and were called segregating when the between-donor standard deviation exceeded 5%. To diagnose cytomegalovirus status from the catalog of TCR beta chain sequences, a statistical classification framework was built. In a later analysis, V and J genes were assigned by comparing TCR nucleotide sequences against IMGT/GENE-DB human TR gene sequences. Using the TCRdist pipeline, a later analysis assigned CDR3 sequences along with most-parsimonious VDJ recombination scenarios. In a later analysis, every TCR beta chain was defined by the combination of its CDR3 amino acid sequence and its V-gene family, and reads without a unique V-gene family were dropped. As a way to deal with suspected cross-contamination and a sequencing artifact, a later analysis dropped 592 nucleotide sequences that were highly shared and had low generation probability. In a later analysis, a clonal expansion index for each public chain was calculated from normalized within-repertoire ranks of inferred template counts. In a later analysis, generation probabilities were computed using a VDJ recombination model fitted to out-of-frame rearrangements, and the results were checked against IGoR. Hypergeometric tests were used in a later analysis to score TCR-TCR, TCR-HLA and TCR-CMV co-occurrence, with a repertoire-size bias correction applied to the TCR pairs. In a later analysis, false discovery rates were estimated by permuting HLA or CMV assignments 20 times. In a later analysis, co-occurring TCRs were grouped with DBSCAN, and TCRdist sequence similarity was added when clustering was performed within HLA-allele-positive subsets. For co-occurrence clustering, repertoires with fewer than 30,000 or more than 120,000 public chains were excluded, along with a handful of repertoires with anomalous nucleotide sharing. Held by TCRdb, this immuneACCESS table contains in-frame sequences only and omits some clones. Under half of the omission traces to an unresolved V gene where checked; the cause of the rest is unknown. That table furnishes V, J and clone size, whereas the DNA furnished D and trimming. This sample holds roughly 180,000 clones; roughly 80% were observed only once. The ten largest clonotypes hold about 2.4% of the sample.

As concerns this clone: What this receptor recognizes is not known. No base quality values were provided; no much bigger clone lies one nucleotide off.

The CDR3, from cysteine to phenylalanine, totals 16 residues. Only CDR3 DNA is held: 48 bases, read in frame from base 1. V and J are trimmed by 0 bases and 7 bases, and the gene matches miss 6 bases of the junction. The germline V gene (reference sequence) provides CDR1 GTSNPN and CDR2 SVGIG. Points the paper makes about the study in general: The 87-base-pair reads could not distinguish some IMGT-functional V segments, including TRBV6-2 and TRBV6-3, so those segments were excluded. The classifier was reported to diagnose cytomegalovirus status with high specificity and sensitivity in both the original and validation cohorts. A cluster of highly shared sequence variants was judged likely to be a technical artifact of the sequencing pipeline. Linkage disequilibrium might explain the correlated functional status among segregating V segments, but an unknown experimental factor could not be excluded. A later analysis found that HLA-associated TCR beta chains were more clonally expanded and had lower generation probabilities than equally common non-associated chains. In a later genetic analysis, a missense DCLRE1C variant was associated with V-gene and J-gene trimming of TCR beta chains, and the association was replicated in an independent cohort. The study gave a list of about 170 TCR beta chains associated with cytomegalovirus. A further reported finding was that TCR beta sequences accurately predicted the HLA-A and HLA-B alleles for most subjects in the first cohort. An earlier analysis of around 600 of the donors showed that most TCR beta V segments appeared in productive rearrangements either about 90% or about 30% of the time, which broadly matched IMGT annotations. The only immune exposure information available for the cohort was CMV serostatus. In a later analysis, TCR association rates were found to vary across HLA loci, with the most associated TCRs seen for DRB1 alleles and the fewest for HLA-C alleles. It was suggested by the authors that the approach could potentially be generalized to other disease states and immunological phenotypes. According to a later genetic analysis, donors in an Asian-associated ancestry cluster had fewer N-insertions in productive TCRs than the approximately 700-donor mean. Roughly uniform sequencing depth across donors was assumed in presence/absence analyses, although this assumption may not hold. According to a later analysis, most CMV-associated TCR beta chains appeared to be HLA-restricted, and the HLA associations seemed to be driven largely by CMV exposure. Because counts were too low, more than 15 rarely observed V segments, including chromosome 9 orphons, were left out of the earlier analysis of roughly 600 of the donors. Assigning TCR associations to individual alleles was difficult when HLA alleles, especially DR and DQ, strongly co-occurred. Specific HLA alleles were associated with 18,000 or so TCR beta sequences at a false discovery rate of 0.05 in a later analysis. Because HLA typing was unavailable for some donors at each locus, only the typed subset was used in association tests. Several of the top co-occurrence clusters appeared to be linked to parvovirus B19, influenza, CMV and Epstein-Barr virus, according to a later analysis. Three of the identified cytomegalovirus-associated TCR beta chains were confirmed in vitro to be specific for cytomegalovirus antigens. Most TCR sequences were observed very rarely across donors, whereas some public TCRs were present in many individuals. In this cohort, only TCR beta chains were sequenced, and detectable features were limited by the absence of alpha or paired-chain data.

The sequence was collected from a male donor in good health and CMV-seronegative. Here the chain combines TRBV30 and TRBJ1-6; 10 bases in between match TRBD1. The source material was PBMCs. This receptor has the CDR3 CAWSVSRTGGNSPLHF. At the DNA level, the sequence is TGTGCCTGGAGTGTATCCCGGACAGGGGGGAATTCACCCCTCCACTTT.